A selection of T cell receptor beta chains follows, all from one sample in a study of blood T cell repertoires in COVID-19. Sequenced by immunoSEQ multiplex PCR; TCRdb stores in-frame clones only, minus some. Here the sample spans some 200,000 clones, roughly 80% being singletons. Source material: peripheral blood. These receptors all stem from a woman aged 40 to 50 with COVID-19, enrolled during active disease. Both conserved end residues are part of each CDR3. D genes are given only for firm matches. Clone size is shown for a subset of rows, as once, few, many or a class of expanded clone.

J	D	size	V	CDR3	DNA
TRBJ1-1	.	.	TRBV19	CASSVARDTEAFF	TGTGCCAGTAGTGTGGCACGGGACACTGAAGCTTTCTTT
TRBJ2-2	TRBD2	once	TRBV7-9	CASSLTPGLAGINTGELFF	TGTGCCAGCAGCTTAACCCCAGGACTAGCGGGAATAAACACCGGGGAGCTGTTTTTT
TRBJ2-5	.	.	TRBV15	CATSRDTGKGETQYF	TGTGCCACCAGCAGAGATACAGGGAAGGGAGAGACCCAGTACTTC
TRBJ2-1	TRBD2	.	TRBV7-3	CASSLGLAPGNEQFF	TGTGCCAGCAGCCTTGGACTAGCCCCAGGGAATGAGCAGTTCTTC
TRBJ2-5	TRBD2	.	TRBV3-1/TRBV3-2	CASSLRRHGLAGQETQYF	TGTGCCAGCAGCCTAAGAAGACACGGACTAGCGGGGCAAGAGACCCAGTACTTC
TRBJ2-7	TRBD1	.	TRBV5-1	CASSLAGQGAYEQYF	TGCGCCAGCAGCTTGGCGGGACAGGGGGCTTACGAGCAGTACTTC
TRBJ2-1	TRBD2	.	TRBV27	CASSLASGSRNEQFF	TGTGCCAGCAGTTTAGCTAGCGGGAGTAGGAATGAGCAGTTCTTC
TRBJ1-3	.	.	TRBV29-1	CSAGSGNTIYF	TGCAGCGCCGGATCCGGGAACACCATATATTTT
TRBJ1-5	.	once	TRBV12-3/TRBV12-4	CASNQGNQPQHF	TGTGCCAGCAATCAGGGAAATCAGCCCCAGCATTTT
TRBJ2-3	.	.	TRBV7-2	CASRQSADTQYF	TGTGCCAGCAGACAAAGCGCAGATACGCAGTATTTT
TRBJ2-5	.	.	TRBV5-4	CASSLKSPERETQYF	TGTGCCAGCAGCTTGAAGAGTCCCGAACGGGAGACCCAGTACTTC
TRBJ2-1	TRBD2	once	TRBV13	CASSLGLLPPKIWGGSSYNEQFF	TGTGCCAGCAGCTTAGGCCTGTTGCCCCCTAAAATATGGGGGGGATCTTCTTACAATGAGCAGTTCTTC
TRBJ2-7	.	.	TRBV6-6	CASSYSQGSSEQYF	TGTGCCAGCAGTTACTCGCAGGGATCCTCCGAGCAGTACTTC
TRBJ2-5	.	few	TRBV7-2	CASSNRRKETQYF	TGTGCCAGCAGCAACAGGCGAAAAGAGACCCAGTACTTC
TRBJ2-1	TRBD1	.	TRBV7-9	CASSSTGDSYNEQFF	TGTGCCAGCAGCTCGACAGGGGATTCCTACAATGAGCAGTTCTTC
TRBJ2-5	TRBD2	.	TRBV5-4	CASSFPSGGQETQYF	TGTGCCAGCAGCTTCCCTAGCGGAGGACAAGAGACCCAGTACTTC
TRBJ1-1	.	few	TRBV30	CAWSVGWGATDTEAFF	TGTGCCTGGAGTGTGGGGTGGGGCGCTACGGACACTGAAGCTTTCTTT
TRBJ2-1	.	.	TRBV2	CASMLHERLSSYNEQFF	TGTGCCAGCATGTTACACGAGAGACTGAGCTCCTACAATGAGCAGTTCTTC
TRBJ1-4	TRBD1	.	TRBV19	CASSDRGGEKLFF	TGTGCCAGTAGCGACAGGGGTGGCGAAAAACTGTTTTTT
TRBJ2-2	.	few	TRBV7-8	CASSREGHRRTGELFF	TGTGCCAGCAGCCGAGAGGGGCACAGACGCACCGGGGAGCTGTTTTTT
TRBJ1-2	.	few	TRBV15	CATSRDLGGPGFVF	TGTGCCACCAGCAGAGATTTAGGGGGACCTGGGTTTGTCTTC
TRBJ1-1	.	.	TRBV19	CASSLLTGNTEAFF	TGTGCCAGTAGTCTACTGACAGGGAACACTGAAGCTTTCTTT
TRBJ2-1	TRBD2	.	TRBV11-2	CASSQTSGYRVEQFF	TGTGCCAGCAGCCAGACTAGCGGGTACCGCGTTGAGCAGTTCTTC
TRBJ1-5	.	.	TRBV28	CASGRQPQHF	TGTGCCAGTGGGAGGCAGCCCCAGCATTTT
TRBJ1-6	TRBD1	few	TRBV5-6	CASSLATGKNSPLHF	TGTGCCAGCAGCTTGGCGACAGGGAAGAATTCACCCCTCCACTTT
TRBJ1-1	TRBD1	.	TRBV25-1	CASSDPTGGNAEAFF	TGTGCCAGCAGTGACCCGACAGGGGGAAACGCTGAAGCTTTCTTT
TRBJ1-6	.	once	TRBV2	CATGGGEAPLHF	TGTGCCACGGGGGGTGGTGAGGCACCCCTCCACTTT
TRBJ1-1	.	.	TRBV7-9	CASSLAGSFGRGTEAFF	TGTGCCAGCAGCTTAGCGGGAAGTTTTGGGAGGGGCACTGAAGCTTTCTTT
TRBJ2-2	.	once	TRBV9	CASSASRAANTGELFF	TGTGCCAGCAGCGCCTCCCGAGCCGCGAACACCGGGGAGCTGTTTTTT
TRBJ1-2	TRBD1	.	TRBV19	CASSRTGDYGYTF	TGTGCCAGTAGTAGGACAGGGGACTATGGCTACACCTTC
TRBJ2-1	.	.	TRBV2	CASTYRVMDEQFF	TGTGCCAGCACGTACAGGGTTATGGATGAGCAGTTCTTC
TRBJ1-5	.	.	TRBV5-6	CASSLQGGQPQHF	TGTGCCAGCAGCTTGCAGGGAGGGCAGCCCCAGCATTTT
TRBJ1-2	TRBD1	many	TRBV27	CASSIGDRGYGYTF	TGTGCCAGCAGTATCGGTGACAGGGGCTATGGCTACACCTTC
TRBJ2-2	.	few	TRBV27	CASTRAGAGELFF	TGTGCCAGCACCCGAGCAGGGGCCGGGGAGCTGTTTTTT
TRBJ1-2	.	.	TRBV6-5	CASSSQKGYGYTF	TGTGCCAGCAGTTCTCAGAAGGGGTATGGCTACACCTTC
TRBJ2-5	.	.	TRBV3-1/TRBV3-2	CASSQDNRLQETQYF	TGTGCCAGCAGCCAAGATAACAGGCTCCAAGAGACCCAGTACTTC
TRBJ2-3	.	.	TRBV2	CASCPTALSGLDTQYF	TGTGCCAGCTGCCCAACAGCTCTAAGCGGATTGGATACGCAGTATTTT
TRBJ2-1	.	few	TRBV5-1	CASSLVPRELYNEQFF	TGCGCCAGCAGCTTGGTCCCCCGGGAACTTTACAATGAGCAGTTCTTC
TRBJ2-7	.	.	TRBV28	CASSLSTFGEQYF	TGTGCCAGCAGTTTATCCACATTTGGCGAGCAGTACTTC
TRBJ2-1	.	.	TRBV19	CASSIWAGAYNEQFF	TGTGCCAGTAGTATATGGGCGGGGGCATACAATGAGCAGTTCTTC
TRBJ1-3	.	.	TRBV6-5	CASRNGGNSGNTIYF	TGTGCCAGCCGGAACGGCGGCAACTCTGGAAACACCATATATTTT
TRBJ1-6	TRBD1	.	TRBV6-4	CASSRDRGSPLHF	TGTGCCAGCAGCCGGGACAGGGGTTCACCCCTCCACTTT